The clone carrying this TCR beta chain was picked up a small number of times. The time point here: persistent/refractory GD, antithyroid drugs over 5 years with positive TRAb. Construction of the TCR library relied on RNA isolated from PBMCs. The record originates from a study of regulatory T cells in long-lasting Graves disease. This CDR3 region has 14 residues. V lost 2 bases to trimming and J lost 8 bases, with 15 bases between them. Germline V CDR1 and CDR2: ENHRY, SYGVKD. Assembly of TCR beta libraries relied on iRepertoire HTBI primers together with Arm-PCR of CDR3 regions. TCRdb independently ran MiXCR on the multiplex PCR reads; one entry per CDR3 protein. The sample lists 600,000 to 800,000 distinct CDR3 sequences, approximately 31% occurring once.

This TCR was sampled from a female donor with Graves disease. The chain recombines TRBV10-3 with TRBJ1-2; D not resolved. Material: peripheral blood mononuclear cells (PBMCs), obtained when the disease was refractory, from a patient treated with antithyroid drugs. CDR3 sequence reads: CAISETPGPRGYTF. CDR3 nucleotide sequence: TGTGCCATCAGTGAGACCCCGGGCCCTAGGGGCTACACCTTC.